A single sample is the source of the 26 T cell receptor beta chains below, sequenced in a study of Ad26.COV2.S vaccination and SARS-CoV-2 variants. The sample's treatment: around 19 received Ad26.COV2.S at low or high dose, single or two shots; 5 received placebo; per-sample allocation not given. It was on day 63 after the first vaccine or placebo injection that samples were taken. Data came from immunoSEQ multiplex PCR; TCRdb stores just in-frame clones and leaves some out. The table records fewer than 500,000 clones, around 91% of them present only once. The sequenced sample was peripheral blood, obtained in a trial of Ad26.COV2.S vaccine versus placebo. These receptors came from a person between 18 and 60 years old who received the Ad26.COV2.S COVID-19 vaccine or a placebo.

This chain uses TRBV6-2 or TRBV6-3 with TRBJ2-3; weak D call: TRBD2 (5 bases). This CDR3 is built from 17 residues. Germline V gene sequence: CDR1 MNHEY, CDR2 SVGEGT. V was trimmed by 2 bases and J by 2 bases, leaving 17 bases between them. CDR3 amino acids: CASSYSTSTGSTDTQYF. DNA of the CDR3: TGTGCCAGCAGTTACAGCACCTCTACGGGATCCACAGATACGCAGTATTTT.

J is TRBJ1-2 and V is TRBV30; possible D gene TRBD1, 6 bases. The CDR3 is made up of 15 amino acids. V was shortened by 5 bases and J by 8 bases, with 24 bases between the two germline ends. Germline V gene lookup returns CDR1 GTSNPN and CDR2 SVGIG (reference sequence). The CDR3: CAWGGRTGYAVGYTF. DNA of the CDR3: TGTGCCTGGGGGGGCAGAACTGGCTATGCGGTAGGCTACACCTTC.

The chain joins TRBV7-3 to TRBJ2-1; D is uncertain. Germline CDR1 and CDR2: SGHTA and FQGTGA. Trimming stripped 0 bases from V and 10 bases from J, with 10 bases between. This CDR3 comprises 13 residues. Here the CDR3 DNA reads TGTGCCAGCAGCTTAACCTCCGGCAGGGAGCAGTTCTTC. The encoded protein is CASSLTSGREQFF.

The V and J genes are TRBV20-1 and TRBJ2-5, with 14 bases identical to TRBD2. The germline V gene encodes CDR1 DFQATT and CDR2 SNEGSKA (reference sequence). CDR3 length equals 16 residues. The junction had 6 bases not matched to a gene; V was cut back by 3 bases and J by 3 bases. As DNA, the CDR3 is TGCAGTGCTAGTTTCCCGGGACTAGCGGGAGAAGAGACCCAGTACTTC. Its translation is CSASFPGLAGEETQYF.

The chain has TRBV3-1 (or the pseudogene TRBV3-2) and TRBJ1-3; 10 bases match TRBD1. V lost 5 bases to trimming and J lost 6 bases; unmatched junction nucleotides: 7. The CDR3 is made up of 15 amino acids. Looked up from germline, CDR1 is LGHDT and CDR2 is YNNKEL (reference sequence). Written as DNA, the CDR3 is TGTGCCAGCAGCTACGGGACAGGGGTTACAAACACCATATATTTT. Its translation: CASSYGTGVTNTIYF.

The chain uses TRBV20-1 and TRBJ2-1, with 10 positions matching TRBD2. This CDR3 has 13 residues. With 3 bases clipped from V and 12 bases from J, the junction kept 8 bases outside the gene matches. Germline-derived CDR1 and CDR2 are DFQATT and SNEGSKA (reference sequence). The CDR3 loop reads CSASRTSGAGQFF. The CDR3 DNA reads as TGCAGTGCTAGTCGGACTAGCGGCGCCGGGCAGTTCTTC.

The chain combines TRBV9 with TRBJ1-4; TRBD1 agrees at 8 bases. The CDR3 loop spans 14 amino acids. Germline-derived CDR1 and CDR2 are SGDLS and YYNGEE. With 0 bases clipped from V and 5 bases from J, the junction kept 0 bases outside the gene matches. In DNA, the CDR3 is TGTGCCAGCAGCGTAGCAGGGGGCAATGAAAAACTGTTTTTT. Translating it yields CASSVAGGNEKLFF.

The V call is TRBV6-2 or TRBV6-3, the J call TRBJ2-3, with TRBD2 matching 11 bases. J lost 6 bases, V lost 6 bases, and 8 bases had no gene match. This CDR3 is 15 amino acids long. CDR1 is MNHEY and CDR2 is SVGEGT in the germline V gene. For the CDR3, the DNA is TGTGCCAGCAGCCCGACTAGCGGGATAATGGATACGCAGTATTTT. It yields the protein CASSPTSGIMDTQYF.

The rearrangement uses TRBV5-3 and TRBJ2-1; D might be TRBD1 (6 bases). TRBV5-3 is assigned to the ORF class and has an uncertain function. The CDR3 has 15 residues. V was shortened by 0 bases and J by 6 bases, with 13 bases between the two germline ends. The chain's CDR3 is CARSLGYRVGNEQFF. In nucleotides, the CDR3 is TGTGCCAGAAGCTTGGGGTACAGGGTGGGCAATGAGCAGTTCTTC.

The gene calls are TRBV6-2 or TRBV6-3 and TRBJ2-1, with unresolved D. From germline, CDR1 is MNHEY and CDR2 SVGEGT. V gave up 0 bases and J gave up 9 bases, with 9 bases separating them. This CDR3 has 13 amino acids. This CDR3 reads CASSYSNGIEQFF. The CDR3 DNA reads as TGTGCCAGCAGTTACTCGAACGGAATTGAGCAGTTCTTC.

This CDR3 reads CASSLGLAGGPSFETQYF. The CDR3 bases are TGTGCCAGCAGCTTAGGTCTAGCGGGAGGGCCCTCGTTTGAGACCCAGTACTTC. The V and J genes are TRBV7-9 and TRBJ2-5; 12 nucleotides align to TRBD2. Germline CDR1 is SEHNR and CDR2 is FQNEAQ (reference sequence). The CDR3 spans 18 residues. V was pared by 1 base and J by 5 bases, with 11 bases of the junction left unmatched.

The chain recombines TRBV6-5 with TRBJ2-7; 9 bases map to TRBD2. CDR3 length: 14 residues. V lost 6 bases to trimming and J lost 2 bases; unmatched junction nucleotides: 5. Germline CDR1 reads MNHEY; CDR2 reads SVGAGI. In DNA, the CDR3 is TGTGCCAGCAGCGTAGCGGGAGCGACCTACGAGCAGTACTTC. Amino acids: CASSVAGATYEQYF.

Comments on this clone: The sample holds other DNA sequences that translate to the same CDR3. The gene calls are TRBV10-3 and TRBJ2-7, with D perhaps matching TRBD1 (6 bases). Germline V lookup: CDR1 ENHRY, CDR2 SYGVKD. Deletions cut 7 bases from V and 1 base from J, with 11 bases between. The CDR3 loop spans 13 amino acids. The CDR3 coding sequence is TGTGCCATCACGGGCCAGGGGTCCTACGAGCAGTACTTC. Its protein is CAITGQGSYEQYF.

The V and J genes are TRBV2 and TRBJ2-2; tentatively, D is TRBD2 (5 bases). Germline V gene data show CDR1 as SNHLY and CDR2 as FYNNEI. This CDR3 region has 16 residues. Trimming stripped 3 bases from V and 4 bases from J, with 15 bases between. In nucleotides, the CDR3 is TGTGCCAGCAGTGATGTTAGCGCTAGAGCCACCGGGGAGCTGTTTTTT. It is translated as CASSDVSARATGELFF.

The CDR3 DNA follows: TGTGCCAGCAGTTTAGGGCGACTAGCGGGAGGTGGCACAGATACGCAGTATTTT. Translating gives CASSLGRLAGGGTDTQYF. The chain uses TRBV28 and TRBJ2-3; 13 bases line up with TRBD2. There are 18 residues in the CDR3. Germline V gives CDR1 MDHEN, CDR2 SYDVKM. J was trimmed by 1 base and V by 2 bases; bases with no gene match: 6. Combining the CDR3 with reference TRBV28 and TRBJ2-3 gives the whole variable domain DVKVTQSSRYLVKRTGEKVFLECVQDMDHENMFWYRQDPGLGLRLIYFSYDVKMKEKGDIPEGYSVSREKKERFSLILESASTNQTSMYLCASSLGRLAGGGTDTQYFGPGTRLTVL.

The V gene is TRBV7-8, the J gene TRBJ2-5, with 9 nucleotides matching TRBD1. V lost 5 bases to trimming and J lost 5 bases; unmatched junction nucleotides: 6. The germline CDR1 and CDR2 sequences are SGHVS and FQNEAQ. This CDR3 is 14 amino acids long. CDR3 nucleotides: TGTGCCAGCAGCCCACAGGGGGCGCGTGAGACCCAGTACTTC. Translated, it gives CASSPQGARETQYF.

V is TRBV7-2 and J is TRBJ2-7; possibly TRBD1 for D (5 bases). The CDR3 sequence is 13 residues long. V lost 1 base to trimming and J lost 5 bases, with 9 bases between them. Germline values: CDR1 SGHTA, CDR2 FQGNSA. CDR3 in amino acids: CASSLGVGDEQYF. As DNA, the CDR3 is TGTGCCAGCAGCTTAGGGGTAGGGGACGAGCAGTACTTC.

The table lists this clone with a few counts. The V gene is TRBV6-5, the J gene TRBJ1-6, with TRBD1 matching over 7 bases. The CDR3 length is 14 residues. Losses at the gene ends were 0 bases for V and 10 bases for J; bases not matched to a gene: 3. CDR1 and CDR2 from the germline V gene are MNHEY and SVGAGI. The CDR3 DNA reads TGTGCCAGCAGTTACTCGCAGGGGGAATCACCCCTCCACTTT. Its protein is CASSYSQGESPLHF.

This chain's CDR3 is CASRGSSYEQYF. CDR3 coding DNA: TGTGCCAGCAGAGGGAGCTCCTACGAGCAGTACTTC. The chain joins TRBV27 to TRBJ2-7; tentatively, D is TRBD2 (5 bases). The germline gives CDR1 MNHEY, CDR2 SMNVEV (reference sequence). V was pared by 6 bases and J by 0 bases, with 6 bases between. The CDR3 totals 12 residues.

V and J are TRBV5-1 and TRBJ1-2; D call uncertain. V lost 1 base, J lost 2 bases, and 12 bases lay in between. CDR3 length equals 15 residues. Germline values: CDR1 SGHRS, CDR2 YFSETQ. CDR3 DNA sequence: TGCGCCAGCAGCTTGCCTTCGGACCTAAACTATGGCTACACCTTC. Protein product: CASSLPSDLNYGYTF.

The chain recombines TRBV6-6 with TRBJ2-7; 8 bases are a match to TRBD2. From germline, CDR1 is MNHNY and CDR2 SVGAGI (reference sequence). Losses at the gene ends were 0 bases for V and 5 bases for J; bases not matched to a gene: 6. The CDR3 totals 15 residues. The CDR3 DNA is TGTGCCAGCAGTTACTCGGATAGCGGGATTAACGAGCAGTACTTC. Translated, it gives CASSYSDSGINEQYF.

This clone was found once. This chain joins TRBV13 and TRBJ2-5, with a weak D call TRBD1 (5 bases). CDR1 PRHDT and CDR2 FYEKMQ come from the germline V gene (reference sequence). This CDR3 is built from 14 residues. Trimming stripped 0 bases from V and 4 bases from J, with 9 bases between. The CDR3 region is CASSLGRVGETQYF. Here the CDR3 DNA reads TGTGCCAGCAGCTTAGGCAGGGTGGGAGAGACCCAGTACTTC.

This chain uses TRBV7-9 with TRBJ1-3; D gene uncertain. Germline CDR1 and CDR2: SEHNR and FQNEAQ (reference sequence). V lost 1 base, J lost 10 bases, and 11 bases lay in between. The CDR3 is 13 residues long. This CDR3 is CASSLGALRTIYF. The CDR3 bases are TGTGCCAGCAGCTTAGGGGCCCTCAGGACCATATATTTT.

In this sample, this clone turned up once. This chain uses TRBV2 with TRBJ1-4; D is ambiguous. Trimming pared 3 bases from V and 7 bases from J, leaving 12 bases between. The germline CDR1 and CDR2 sequences are SNHLY and FYNNEI. The CDR3 has 14 amino acids. CDR3 sequence (DNA): TGTGCCAGCAGTGATGGACGGCTTGGTGAAAAACTGTTTTTT. Protein product: CASSDGRLGEKLFF.

The chain combines TRBV10-3 with TRBJ1-6; D might be TRBD1 (5 bases). The CDR3 extends over 16 amino acids. Per the germline V gene, CDR1 is ENHRY and CDR2 is SYGVKD. V lost 6 bases and J lost 1, with 13 bases in between. The CDR3: CAISPSRVSYNSPLHF. CDR3 sequence (DNA): TGTGCCATCAGCCCAAGCAGGGTGTCCTATAATTCACCCCTCCACTTT.

The chain carries TRBV4-1 and TRBJ2-7, with 7 positions matching TRBD2. J was trimmed by 0 bases and V by 1 base; bases with no gene match: 3. Germline-derived CDR1 and CDR2 are MGHRA and YSYEKL. This CDR3 has 15 residues. The CDR3 DNA reads as TGCGCCAGCAGCCAAGGGCTAGCGGACTCCTACGAGCAGTACTTC. This gives the protein CASSQGLADSYEQYF.